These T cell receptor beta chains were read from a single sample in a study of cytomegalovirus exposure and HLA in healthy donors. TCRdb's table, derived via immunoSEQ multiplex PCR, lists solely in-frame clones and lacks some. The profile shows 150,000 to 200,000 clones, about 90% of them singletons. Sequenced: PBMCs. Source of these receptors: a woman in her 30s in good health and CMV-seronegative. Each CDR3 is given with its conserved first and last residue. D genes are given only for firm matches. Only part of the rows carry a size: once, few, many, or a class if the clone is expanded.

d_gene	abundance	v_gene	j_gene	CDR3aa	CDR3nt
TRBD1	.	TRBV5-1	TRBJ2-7	CASSLGTGTYEQYF	TGCGCCAGCAGCTTGGGGACAGGGACCTACGAGCAGTACTTC
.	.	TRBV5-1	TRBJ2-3	CASSDATGTDTQYF	TGCGCCAGCAGCGACGCGACGGGCACAGATACGCAGTATTTT
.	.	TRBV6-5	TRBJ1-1	CASSFGSNTEAFF	TGTGCCAGCAGTTTCGGGTCGAACACTGAAGCTTTCTTT
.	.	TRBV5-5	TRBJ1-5	CASSLASVNQPQHF	TGTGCCAGCAGCTTGGCCTCGGTCAATCAGCCCCAGCATTTT
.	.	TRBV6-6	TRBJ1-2	CASSESFNYGYTF	TGTGCCAGCAGTGAGAGTTTTAACTATGGCTACACCTTC
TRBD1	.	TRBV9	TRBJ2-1	CASSVEAGGTYEQFF	TGTGCCAGCAGCGTAGAGGCAGGGGGCACGTATGAGCAGTTCTTC
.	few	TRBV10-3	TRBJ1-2	CAISYQGNYGYTF	TGTGCCATCAGTTATCAGGGGAACTATGGCTACACCTTC
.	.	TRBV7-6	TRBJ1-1	CASSLAGPNTEAFF	TGTGCCAGCAGCTTAGCGGGTCCGAACACTGAAGCTTTCTTT
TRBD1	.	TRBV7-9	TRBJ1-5	CASSLGTGVIQPQHF	TGTGCCAGCAGCTTGGGTACAGGGGTTATTCAGCCCCAGCATTTT
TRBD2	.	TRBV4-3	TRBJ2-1	CASSPSSSGLAYNEQFF	TGCGCCAGCAGCCCAAGTTCTAGCGGTTTAGCCTACAATGAGCAGTTCTTC
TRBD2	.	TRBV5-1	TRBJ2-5	CASRREGGLSKETQYF	TGCGCCAGCAGGCGGGAGGGGGGCCTATCGAAAGAGACCCAGTACTTC
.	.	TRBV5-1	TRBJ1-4	CASSPTPQGGGEKLFF	TGCGCCAGCAGCCCTACCCCACAGGGAGGGGGTGAAAAACTGTTTTTT
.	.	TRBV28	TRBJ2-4	CASSARGATAKNIQYF	TGTGCCAGCAGTGCCCGGGGAGCGACGGCCAAAAACATTCAGTACTTC
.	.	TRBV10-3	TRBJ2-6	CAISKGGSGANVLTF	TGTGCCATCAGTAAAGGGGGCTCTGGGGCCAACGTCCTGACTTTC
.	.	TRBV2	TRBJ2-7	CASSGGGRNEQYF	TGTGCCAGCAGTGGGGGAGGACGGAACGAGCAGTACTTC
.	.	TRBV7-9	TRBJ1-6	CASSLDDSNSPLHF	TGTGCCAGCAGCTTAGATGACAGTAATTCACCCCTCCACTTT
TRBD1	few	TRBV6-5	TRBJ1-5	CASSPGRTGVLPQHF	TGTGCCAGCAGCCCTGGGAGGACAGGGGTACTGCCCCAGCATTTT